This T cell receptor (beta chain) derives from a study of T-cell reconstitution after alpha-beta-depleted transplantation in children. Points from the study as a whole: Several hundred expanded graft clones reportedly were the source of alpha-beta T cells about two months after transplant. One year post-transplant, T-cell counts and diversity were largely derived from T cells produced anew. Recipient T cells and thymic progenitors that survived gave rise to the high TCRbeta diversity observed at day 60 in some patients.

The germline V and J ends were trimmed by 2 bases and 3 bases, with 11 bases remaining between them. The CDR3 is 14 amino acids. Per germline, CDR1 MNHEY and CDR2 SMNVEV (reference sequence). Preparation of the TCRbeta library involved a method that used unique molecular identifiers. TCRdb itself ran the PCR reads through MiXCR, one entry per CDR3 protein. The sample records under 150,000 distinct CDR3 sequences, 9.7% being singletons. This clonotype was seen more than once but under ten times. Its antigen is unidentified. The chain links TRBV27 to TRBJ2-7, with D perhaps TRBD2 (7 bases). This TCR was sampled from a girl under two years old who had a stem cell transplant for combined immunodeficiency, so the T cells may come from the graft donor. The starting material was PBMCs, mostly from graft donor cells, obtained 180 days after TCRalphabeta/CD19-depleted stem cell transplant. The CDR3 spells CASSLARGGYEQYF. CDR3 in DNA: TGTGCCAGCAGTTTAGCTAGGGGGGGCTACGAGCAGTACTTC.